Following are 27 T cell receptor beta chains from one sample sequenced in a study of cytomegalovirus exposure and HLA in healthy donors. The PCR was carried out with 60 Vbeta primers and 13 Jbeta primers. Method: immunoSEQ multiplex PCR; TCRdb's copy keeps in-frame clones and lacks some. The data hold approximately 190,000 clones, with around 84% observed a single time. The sample taken for sequencing was PBMCs. The receptors were gathered from a middle-aged man in good health and CMV-seropositive.

On this clone: An end of the junction differs from the germline gene, which may be a read error. The CDR3 sequence is CASSLSPTGIVNTEAFF. The CDR3 DNA reads as TGTGCCAGTAGTTTATCCCCCACAGGGATCGTGAACACTGAAGCTTTCTTT. The chain recombines TRBV27 with TRBJ1-1; a weak D match, TRBD1 (6 bases). The CDR3 runs to 17 residues. CDR1 and CDR2 (germline): MNHEY, SMNVEV (reference sequence).

J is TRBJ2-7 and V is TRBV10-1, with a possible D match to TRBD2 (5 bases). Per the germline V gene, CDR1 is WNHNN and CDR2 is SYGVQD (reference sequence). V lost 1 base, J lost 3 bases, and 19 bases lay in between. This CDR3 contains 17 residues. The DNA for the CDR3 is TGCGCCAGCAGTGAGTTTCCGAGAAGGAGGATCTACTACGAGCAGTACTTC. Translation: CASSEFPRRRIYYEQYF.

V gene TRBV19 combines with J gene TRBJ2-7, with a tentative D call TRBD1 (6 bases). Germline V gene sequence: CDR1 LNHDA, CDR2 SQIVND (reference sequence). CDR3 length: 15 amino acids. V lost 3 bases, J lost 7 bases, and 19 bases lay in between. The CDR3 nucleotides are TGTGCCAGTAGTATCAATGAGCAGGGGACGAGAGAGCAGTACTTC. Its protein product is CASSINEQGTREQYF.

The CDR3, as DNA: TGTGCCATCAGTGGGGACAGGGGCCGTGGGAATGAGCAGTTCTTC. This gives the protein CAISGDRGRGNEQFF. V is TRBV10-3 and J is TRBJ2-1; 10 positions agree with TRBD1. J was trimmed by 7 bases and V by 4 bases; bases with no gene match: 7. Per the germline V gene, CDR1 is ENHRY and CDR2 is SYGVKD. The CDR3 loop spans 15 amino acids.

The V and J genes are TRBV11-3 and TRBJ2-5; a possible D gene is TRBD2 (5 bases). The CDR3 loop spans 14 amino acids. V lost 1 base and J lost 4, with 10 bases in between. Germline loops: CDR1 SGHNT, CDR2 YENEEA. The CDR3 loop reads CASSLGAAGETQYF. CDR3 nucleotides: TGTGCCAGCAGCTTAGGAGCGGCGGGAGAGACCCAGTACTTC.

This clone was found once. The V and J genes are TRBV7-8 and TRBJ2-2, with D possibly being TRBD1 (6 bases). Looked up from germline, CDR1 is SGHVS and CDR2 is FQNEAQ. The V end was cut by 7 bases, the J end by 0 bases, with 15 bases between. This CDR3 contains 16 residues. The CDR3 DNA reads as TGTGCCAGCACCCCACAAGAGGGGGCGAACACCGGGGAGCTGTTTTTT. It specifies CASTPQEGANTGELFF.

The chain has TRBV2 and TRBJ2-7, with TRBD1 matching over 10 bases. V shed 8 bases, J shed 5 bases, and the junction held 9 bases outside the gene matches. Germline CDR1 and CDR2: SNHLY and FYNNEI. The CDR3 sequence is 14 residues long. The CDR3 DNA reads TGTGCCAGCTCTTGGACAGGGGGTCGTGACGAGCAGTACTTC. Translated: CASSWTGGRDEQYF. The complete variable domain, with remaining parts taken from reference TRBV2 and TRBJ2-7, reads EPEVTQTPSHQVTQMGQEVILRCVPISNHLYFYWYRQILGQKVEFLVSFYNNEISEKSEIFDDQFSVERPDGSNFTLKIRSTKLEDSAMYFCASSWTGGRDEQYFGPGTRLTVT.

The chain couples TRBV27 to TRBJ2-1; 7 bases align to TRBD1. Germline V gives CDR1 MNHEY, CDR2 SMNVEV (reference sequence). CDR3 length equals 18 residues. V lost 2 bases and J lost 2; bases outside the gene matches: 12. CDR3 residues: CASSLRYSTGNPYNEQFF. CDR3 sequence (DNA): TGTGCCAGCAGTTTAAGATACTCGACAGGGAATCCCTACAATGAGCAGTTCTTC.

The chain employs TRBV5-6 and TRBJ2-3; TRBD2 matches at 8 bases. The CDR3 is 16 amino acids. Germline CDR1 SGHDT, CDR2 YYEEEE. The junction had 9 bases not matched to a gene; V was cut back by 4 bases and J by 2 bases. CDR3 loop: CASSPLAGGSTDTQYF. In DNA form, the CDR3 reads TGTGCCAGCAGCCCCCTTGCGGGGGGTTCCACAGATACGCAGTATTTT.

This clone was seen a handful of times. The rearrangement joins TRBV4-2 to TRBJ2-7; TRBD2 agrees at 7 bases. J gave up 3 bases and V 0 bases, and 8 bases lay outside the gene matches. In germline, CDR1 is LGHNA, CDR2 YNFKEQ. The CDR3 spans 16 residues. The CDR3 reads CASSQDRGLADYEQYF. CDR3 bases: TGTGCCAGCAGCCAAGATAGGGGTCTAGCGGACTACGAGCAGTACTTC.

The gene calls are TRBV15 and TRBJ2-2; the D gene is possibly TRBD2 (6 bases). From germline, CDR1 is LNHNV and CDR2 YYDKDF (reference sequence). The CDR3 sequence is 15 residues long. V lost 6 bases and J lost 2, with 13 bases in between. The CDR3, as DNA: TGTGCCACCAGGATCAGACTAGAAAACACCGGGGAGCTGTTTTTT. Protein product: CATRIRLENTGELFF. The whole variable domain, filled in from reference TRBV15 and TRBJ2-2, reads DAMVIQNPRYQVTQFGKPVTLSCSQTLNHNVMYWYQQKSSQAPKLLFHYYDKDFNNEADTPDNFQSRRPNTSFCFLDIRSPGLGDTAMYLCATRIRLENTGELFFGEGSRLTVL.

The V gene is TRBV5-6, the J gene TRBJ2-5, with D possibly TRBD1 on 5 matching bases. The CDR3 totals 15 residues. Per the germline V gene, CDR1 is SGHDT and CDR2 is YYEEEE. V shed 0 bases and J shed 3 bases, with 12 bases lying between them. Here the CDR3 DNA reads TGTGCCAGCAGCTTGGCCAGGGTGAGGAAAGAGACCCAGTACTTC. Amino acids: CASSLARVRKETQYF.

The chain couples TRBV7-2 to TRBJ2-7; D gene uncertain. Germline values: CDR1 SGHTA, CDR2 FQGNSA. CDR3 length equals 14 residues. The V gene lost 2 bases and the J gene lost 3 bases, with 11 bases spanning the gap. The CDR3 is CASSLWPSRYEQYF. The CDR3 DNA reads as TGTGCCAGCAGCTTATGGCCCTCACGCTACGAGCAGTACTTC.

The chain combines TRBV9 with TRBJ2-7; 9 bases are shared with TRBD1. The CDR3 sequence is 15 residues long. CDR1 and CDR2 from the germline V gene are SGDLS and YYNGEE. V was pared by 4 bases and J by 4 bases, with 9 bases of the junction left unmatched. The CDR3 sequence is CASSKGGTGSYEQYF. CDR3 nucleotide sequence: TGTGCCAGCAGCAAGGGTGGGACAGGGAGTTACGAGCAGTACTTC.

For the CDR3, the DNA is TGTGCCAGCAGTTTTGCCCCCGGGGGGGTTCCCTACGAGCAGTACTTC. Amino acids: CASSFAPGGVPYEQYF. The chain employs TRBV28 and TRBJ2-7, with 8 bases matching TRBD2. CDR1 and CDR2 (germline): MDHEN, SYDVKM. The CDR3 is 16 amino acids. The trim removed 3 bases at V and 2 bases at J, leaving 9 bases unmatched.

The V call is TRBV28, the J call TRBJ1-5; TRBD1 aligns across 9 bases. The J segment lost 5 bases and the V segment lost 1 base, leaving 12 bases of the junction unmatched. The CDR3 contains 18 residues. Germline V gene lookup returns CDR1 MDHEN and CDR2 SYDVKM. The CDR3 coding sequence is TGTGCCAGCAGTTTATTCGGACAGGGGCTTCTAGCCGATCAGCCCCAGCATTTT. It is translated as CASSLFGQGLLADQPQHF. Filled out from reference TRBV28 and TRBJ1-5, the complete variable domain reads DVKVTQSSRYLVKRTGEKVFLECVQDMDHENMFWYRQDPGLGLRLIYFSYDVKMKEKGDIPEGYSVSREKKERFSLILESASTNQTSMYLCASSLFGQGLLADQPQHFGDGTRLSIL.

In its sample, this clone was seen once. The chain employs TRBV5-4 and TRBJ2-2, with a weak D call TRBD1 (7 bases). This CDR3 comprises 16 residues. The germline CDR1 and CDR2 sequences are SGHNT and YYREEE (reference sequence). Trimming shortened V by 0 bases and J by 6 bases, and 15 bases separated the two germline ends. The CDR3 nucleotides read TGTGCCAGCAGCTTGGCGTCAGGGGGGATCCCCGGGGAGCTGTTTTTT. This translates into CASSLASGGIPGELFF.

This clone came up a few times. The chain employs TRBV5-1 and TRBJ2-7; D might be TRBD1 (6 bases). Per the germline V gene, CDR1 is SGHRS and CDR2 is YFSETQ. The CDR3 loop spans 14 amino acids. The germline V and J ends were trimmed by 0 bases and 2 bases, with 9 bases remaining between them. In nucleotides, the CDR3 is TGCGCCAGCAGCTTGGGGGGACATACCTACGAGCAGTACTTC. It translates to CASSLGGHTYEQYF.

The CDR3 sequence is CASSLTPGQGVRYGYTF. The CDR3 DNA reads TGTGCCAGCAGTCTCACGCCGGGACAGGGTGTTCGATATGGCTACACCTTC. The chain joins TRBV28 to TRBJ1-2; TRBD1 aligns across 9 bases. Germline assignment: CDR1 MDHEN and CDR2 SYDVKM. The V gene end was trimmed by 5 bases and the J gene end by 5 bases; junction bases not matched to a gene: 15. The CDR3 extends over 17 amino acids.

This clone is a singleton in its sample. The chain couples TRBV9 to TRBJ1-2; 11 bases fit TRBD1. Germline lookup yields CDR1 SGDLS and CDR2 YYNGEE. With V trimmed by 0 bases and J by 6 bases, 4 bases remained unmatched. The CDR3 contains 15 residues. In DNA, the CDR3 is TGTGCCAGCAGCGTAGCCATGGGACAGGGGGATGGCTACACCTTC. Amino acids: CASSVAMGQGDGYTF. Together with reference TRBV9 and TRBJ1-2, the CDR3 gives the full variable domain: DSGVTQTPKHLITATGQRVTLRCSPRSGDLSVYWYQQSLDQGLQFLIQYYNGEERAKGNILERFSAQQFPDLHSELNLSSLELGDSALYFCASSVAMGQGDGYTFGSGTRLTVV.

With regard to this clone: One end of the junction fails to match germline, which may point to a read error. V gene TRBV6-5 combines with J gene TRBJ2-2, with a weak D call TRBD1 (5 bases). Germline V gene lookup returns CDR1 MNHEY and CDR2 SVGAGI. This CDR3 comprises 15 residues. CDR3 nucleotides: TGTGCCATCAGTGGGGATCTAGGGGACACCGGGGAGCTGTTTTTT. It is translated as CAISGDLGDTGELFF.

This chain uses TRBV20-1 with TRBJ2-7; TRBD1 might be the D (6 bases). The CDR3 is 11 amino acids. V lost 6 bases to trimming and J lost 2 bases, with 8 bases between them. CDR1 is DFQATT, CDR2 SNEGSKA, per germline (reference sequence). The CDR3, as DNA: TGCAGTGCCACAGGGACCTACGAGCAGTACTTC. Translation gives CSATGTYEQYF.

This rearrangement joins TRBV6-7 to TRBJ2-7, with TRBD1 as a possible D gene (6 bases). TRBV6-7 is noted as an ORF with a role that remains uncertain. The CDR3 loop spans 17 amino acids. Deletions cut 1 base from V and 5 bases from J, with 21 bases between. CDR3 loop: CASSYFGTHRVTDEQYF. The CDR3, as DNA: TGTGCCAGCAGTTACTTTGGCACCCACAGGGTTACGGACGAGCAGTACTTC.

The V and J genes are TRBV5-1 and TRBJ1-2; a weak D match, TRBD1 (5 bases). CDR3 length: 12 amino acids. V was cut by 5 bases and J by 5 bases, with 10 bases left in between. From germline, CDR1 is SGHRS and CDR2 YFSETQ. CDR3 amino acids: CASRGGNYGYTF. CDR3 sequence (DNA): TGCGCCAGCAGGGGGGGGAATTATGGCTACACCTTC.

The gene calls are TRBV7-6 and TRBJ1-5; maybe TRBD1 (5 bases). V lost 4 bases and J 4 bases, leaving 8 bases between the germline ends. The CDR3 runs to 13 residues. Germline-derived CDR1 and CDR2 are SGHVS and FNYEAQ. The CDR3 reads CASSWGENQPQHF. CDR3 DNA sequence: TGTGCCAGCAGCTGGGGGGAAAATCAGCCCCAGCATTTT.

This clone was seen once. This chain uses TRBV27 with TRBJ2-3; weak D call: TRBD1 (5 bases). The V and J ends lost 3 bases and 2 bases respectively, with 9 bases between them. The CDR3 spans 14 residues. CDR1 is MNHEY, CDR2 SMNVEV, per germline (reference sequence). In DNA form, the CDR3 reads TGTGCCAGCAGTTTGGGGCAGTCCACAGATACGCAGTATTTT. This sequence encodes CASSLGQSTDTQYF.

The J gene is TRBJ2-1, the V gene TRBV5-1; TRBD2 aligns across 9 bases. CDR1 is SGHRS and CDR2 is YFSETQ in the germline V gene. This CDR3 has 14 residues. V lost 6 bases, J lost 4 bases, and 5 bases stayed unmatched. The CDR3 loop reads CASIETSGYNEQFF. The CDR3 DNA follows: TGCGCCAGCATAGAGACTAGCGGTTACAATGAGCAGTTCTTC.